One and the same sample provided the 22 T cell receptor beta chains below, sequenced in a study of post-analysis software for immune sequencing data. General study points: Five or six TRBV segments were significantly more frequent in patients than in controls. TRBV5-6, TRBV5-1 and TRBV20-1 were among these segments.

Unique molecular identifiers were carried by the TCR beta cDNA libraries. In TCRdb, the PCR reads were re-called with MiXCR into one record per CDR3 protein. Here the sample spans 400,000 to 500,000 distinct CDR3 sequences, roughly 40% being singletons. The antigens for these receptors are not known. Sequencing input: blood. These receptors were taken from a girl aged 2-10 years with multiple sclerosis.

This clonotype was recorded a few times. This chain uses TRBV28 with TRBJ2-3; 11 positions agree with TRBD1. Unmatched junction bases numbered 2, after V lost 4 bases and J lost 5 bases. CDR3 length: 14 residues. Germline V gene data show CDR1 as MDHEN and CDR2 as SYDVKM. The CDR3: CASSSGQGVDTQYF. The CDR3 DNA is TGTGCCAGCAGTTCGGGACAGGGGGTAGATACGCAGTATTTT.

This clonotype was seen a handful of times. The chain combines TRBV29-1 with TRBJ2-1; weak D call: TRBD2 (5 bases). V lost 2 bases and J lost 7, with 18 bases in between. CDR1 SQVTM and CDR2 ANQGSEA come from the germline V gene. The CDR3 is made up of 15 amino acids. DNA for the CDR3: TGCAGCGTTGAACTAGCAGGTTGGGATTTAAATGAGCAGTTCTTC. Amino acid sequence: CSVELAGWDLNEQFF.

Note on this clonotype: The junction does not match germline at one end; this may be a read error. The chain couples TRBV12-3 or TRBV12-4 to TRBJ2-7, with 7 bases matching TRBD1. This CDR3 region has 15 residues. The CDR3 nucleotides are TGTGCCAGCAGTCACCATGACAGGGCCCACTACGGGCAGTACTTC. It encodes CASSHHDRAHYGQYF.

This clonotype was seen only a few times. A junction boundary mismatches the germline segment, possibly from a read error. This chain connects TRBV7-6 to TRBJ2-2; unclear D gene. CDR1 is SGHVS and CDR2 is FNYEAQ in the germline V gene. CDR3 length: 11 residues. CDR3 residues: CASTLTGELFF. As DNA, the CDR3 is TGTGCCAGCACCTTAACCGGGGAGCTGTTTTTT.

The CDR3, as DNA: TGTGCCAGCTCTCCAGACAGGGGGTATGAAGCTTTCTTT. As protein: CASSPDRGYEAFF. The gene calls are TRBV18 and TRBJ1-1; the match to TRBD1 covers 9 bases. Trimming cost V 6 bases and J 7 bases; bases outside gene matches: 6. The CDR3 consists of 13 residues. The germline V gene has CDR1 KGHSH and CDR2 LQKENI.

The CDR3 is CATSDLGLVGNEQFF. The CDR3 DNA reads TGTGCCACCAGTGATTTGGGCCTAGTTGGCAATGAGCAGTTCTTC. The chain recombines TRBV24-1 with TRBJ2-1; D not certain. The CDR3 sequence is 15 residues long. CDR1 is KGHDR and CDR2 is SFDVKD in the germline V gene. V was clipped by 0 bases and J by 6 bases, with 11 bases between them.

The chain combines TRBV6-5 with TRBJ2-6; D might be TRBD2 (5 bases). The germline gives CDR1 MNHEY, CDR2 SVGAGI. The CDR3 runs to 16 residues. V was pared by 7 bases and J by 0 bases, with 13 bases between. The DNA for the CDR3 is TGTGCCAGCAATTTACGGGGTGGCTCTGGGGCCAACGTCCTGACTTTC. Translating gives CASNLRGGSGANVLTF.

This clonotype has more than one count but fewer than ten. This could be a read error, since a much larger clone is one nucleotide away. The J gene is TRBJ2-6, the V gene TRBV7-9; unclear D gene. The germline gives CDR1 SEHNR, CDR2 FQNEAQ (reference sequence). V was pared by 1 base and J by 0 bases, with 1 base between. The CDR3 runs 14 residues. CDR3 protein: CASSLDSGANVLTF. The CDR3 region has the DNA TGTGCCAGCAGCTTAGACTCTGGGGCCAACGTCCTGACTTTC. Drawing the rest from reference TRBV7-9 and TRBJ2-6, the complete variable domain is DTGVSQNPRHKITKRGQNVTFRCDPISEHNRLYWYRQTLGQGPEFLTYFQNEAQLEKSRLLSDRFSAERPKGSFSTLEIQRTEQGDSAMYLCASSLDSGANVLTFGAGSRLTVL.

The gene calls are TRBV6-5 and TRBJ1-4, with D perhaps matching TRBD1 (5 bases). This CDR3 is 15 amino acids long. The V and J ends lost 5 bases and 0 bases respectively, with 10 bases between them. Germline loops: CDR1 MNHEY, CDR2 SVGAGI. The CDR3 nucleotides read TGTGCCAGCAGTCACACGGGGGCAACTAATGAAAAACTGTTTTTT. This gives the protein CASSHTGATNEKLFF.

This rearrangement joins TRBV20-1 to TRBJ2-3, with 11 bases identical to TRBD2. The CDR3 has 15 residues. The V and J ends lost 3 bases and 2 bases, in that order; junction bases with no gene match: 4. Germline CDR1 DFQATT, CDR2 SNEGSKA (reference sequence). The CDR3 DNA is TGCAGTGCTAGCTTGGGACTAGCGGACACAGATACGCAGTATTTT. Its translation is CSASLGLADTDTQYF.

Only a few counts were recorded for this clonotype. The CDR3 sequence is CASRLAENYLSTDTQYF. DNA for the CDR3: TGTGCGTCGCGACTAGCGGAAAACTACCTGAGCACAGATACGCAGTATTTT. The chain combines TRBV28 with TRBJ2-3; 9 bases agree with TRBD2. Germline values: CDR1 MDHEN, CDR2 SYDVKM. CDR3 size: 17 residues.

V usage is TRBV3-1 and J usage is TRBJ2-5; D might be TRBD1 or TRBD2, each matching 5 bases. The DNA end favors TRBJ2-7, so the J call may be wrong. The CDR3 loop spans 13 amino acids. In germline, CDR1 is LGHDT, CDR2 YNNKEL (reference sequence). Here the CDR3 reads CASSQVLGREQYF. DNA for the CDR3: TGTGCCAGCAGCCAAGTTTTGGGACGCGAGCAGTACTTC.

The chain has TRBV28 and TRBJ1-4; TRBD1 matches at 8 bases. Trimming took 5 bases from V and 10 from J; bases not matched to a gene: 9. Germline-derived CDR1 and CDR2 are MDHEN and SYDVKM. CDR3 length: 14 residues. The CDR3 DNA is TGTGCCAGCAGTACAGGGACAGGCTGGGGAAAACTGTTTTTT. It specifies CASSTGTGWGKLFF.

This clonotype appeared many times. The chain recombines TRBV24-1 with TRBJ2-1; D is possibly TRBD1 or TRBD2 (5 bases each). The CDR3 is made up of 14 amino acids. Germline loops: CDR1 KGHDR, CDR2 SFDVKD. V was pared by 4 bases and J by 2 bases, with 8 bases between. CDR3 in amino acids: CATSEWGTYNEQFF. The DNA of the CDR3 is TGTGCCACCAGTGAGTGGGGGACCTACAATGAGCAGTTCTTC.

Only a few counts were recorded for this clonotype. The chain uses TRBV15 and TRBJ1-6; D gene ambiguous. CDR3 length equals 13 residues. Germline V lookup: CDR1 LNHNV, CDR2 YYDKDF (reference sequence). Trimming removed 9 bases from V and 6 bases from J, with 12 bases in between. This chain's CDR3 is CATKQRVNSPLHF. The CDR3 bases are TGTGCCACGAAACAGAGAGTTAATTCACCCCTCCACTTT.

This chain joins TRBV6-5 and TRBJ1-6; D is uncertain. The V gene's germline CDR1 is MNHEY and CDR2 SVGAGI. V was cut by 6 bases and J by 10 bases, with 13 bases left in between. The CDR3 loop spans 13 amino acids. This CDR3 is CASSLGVYSPLHF. CDR3 nucleotide sequence: TGTGCCAGCAGCCTCGGGGTGTACTCACCCCTCCACTTT.

This clonotype was recorded a few times. V usage is TRBV10-3 and J usage is TRBJ2-7; D possibly corresponds to TRBD1 (5 bases). The CDR3 extends over 11 amino acids. Germline CDR1 is ENHRY and CDR2 is SYGVKD. V was trimmed by 8 bases and J by 5 bases, leaving 10 bases between them. The CDR3 DNA follows: TGTGCCATCGGCAGGGAAAACGAGCAGTACTTC. It yields the protein CAIGRENEQYF.

The chain uses TRBV15 and TRBJ2-3; possibly TRBD2 for D (5 bases). The CDR3 is 15 residues long. Trimming shortened V by 0 bases and J by 4 bases, and 11 bases separated the two germline ends. In germline, CDR1 is LNHNV, CDR2 YYDKDF (reference sequence). The CDR3, as DNA: TGTGCCACCAGCAGAGATAGGGTGAGGGCAGATACGCAGTATTTT. Protein sequence: CATSRDRVRADTQYF.

This clonotype showed up just a few times. The genes are TRBV14 and TRBJ2-1, with a tentative D call TRBD2 (5 bases). CDR1 is SGHDN and CDR2 is FVKESK in the germline V gene. The V end was cut by 4 bases, the J end by 6 bases, with 16 bases between. The CDR3 runs 15 residues. CDR3 DNA: TGTGCCAGCAGCCTCAATAGCCCGGCGGGCAATGAGCAGTTCTTC. Its protein product is CASSLNSPAGNEQFF.

This clonotype was counted between two and nine times. This sequence joins TRBV11-2 and TRBJ2-5, with 10 positions matching TRBD2. The V segment lost 0 bases and the J segment 5 bases; nucleotides outside the gene matches: 6. Germline values: CDR1 SGHAT, CDR2 FQNNGV. This CDR3 spans 16 amino acids. CDR3 sequence reads: CASSLERPSGSETQYF. The DNA of the CDR3 is TGTGCCAGCAGCTTAGAACGTCCTAGCGGGAGCGAGACCCAGTACTTC.

This clonotype was detected only a few times. The chain recombines TRBV19 with TRBJ2-4; D unresolved. Judging by the DNA end, TRBJ2-7 fits better; the J call may be wrong. The CDR3 extends over 11 amino acids. Germline CDR1 reads LNHDA; CDR2 reads SQIVND (reference sequence). The CDR3 region has the DNA TGTGCCAGTGCTTACGGTGACGAGCAGTACTTC. Its protein product is CASAYGDEQYF.

There are a few counts of this clonotype. J is TRBJ2-1 and V is TRBV7-6, with a possible D match to TRBD1 (6 bases). The CDR3 length is 13 residues. V lost 3 bases and J 9 bases, leaving 12 bases between the germline ends. Germline loops: CDR1 SGHVS, CDR2 FNYEAQ. This chain's CDR3 is CASSLGEQGEQFF. The DNA for the CDR3 is TGTGCCAGCAGCTTGGGTGAACAGGGTGAGCAGTTCTTC.